This TCR beta chain stems from a study of T cell repertoires in cytomegalovirus infection. TCRdb reprocessed the reads with MiXCR, giving one entry per CDR3 protein. This sample yields 700,000 to 900,000 distinct CDR3 sequences, of which about 27% are seen a single time; around 13% belongs to the top ten. Whole-study results and caveats: There were HLA-C-restricted CMV-specific TCR beta clonotypes dominating the ex vivo response.

About this clonotype itself: The antigen is undetermined.

V lost 0 bases, J lost 1 base, and 10 bases lay in between. CDR3 length: 16 amino acids. Germline CDR1 DFQATT, CDR2 SNEGSKA (reference sequence). The material sequenced was cultured CD8+ T cells from PBMCs, taken from culture after CMV antigen stimulation. V usage is TRBV20-1 and J usage is TRBJ1-6; no reliable D call. This clonotype was obtained from a human donor in good health (CMV status not recorded). Some clones in this sample may be carry-over from other donors' samples. CDR3 DNA: TGCAGTGCTAGAGATCTCGTGCTTTCCTATAATTCACCCCTCCACTTT. Residues: CSARDLVLSYNSPLHF.